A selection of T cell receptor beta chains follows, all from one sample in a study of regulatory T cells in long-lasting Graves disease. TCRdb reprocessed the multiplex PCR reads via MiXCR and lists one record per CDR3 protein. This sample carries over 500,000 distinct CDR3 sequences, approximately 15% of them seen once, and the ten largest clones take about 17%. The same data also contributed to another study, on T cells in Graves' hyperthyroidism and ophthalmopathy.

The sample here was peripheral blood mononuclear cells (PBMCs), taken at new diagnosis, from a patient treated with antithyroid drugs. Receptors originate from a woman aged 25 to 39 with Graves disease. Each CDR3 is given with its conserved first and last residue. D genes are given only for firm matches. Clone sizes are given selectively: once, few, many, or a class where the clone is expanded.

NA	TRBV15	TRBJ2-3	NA	TGTGCCACCAGCAGAGTTGACATAGATACGCAGTATTTT	CATSRVDIDTQYF
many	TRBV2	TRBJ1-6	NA	TGTGCCAGCAGCTCGGATTATTCACCCCTCCACTTT	CASSSDYSPLHF
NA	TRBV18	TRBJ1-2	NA	TGTGCCAGCTCACCAGCCCGAGGGAGGGCGGAAGACTATGGCTACACCTTC	CASSPARGRAEDYGYTF
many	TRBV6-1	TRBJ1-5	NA	TGTGCCAGCAGTGACCACAGGACGACTACAGGGCAGCCCCAGCATTTT	CASSDHRTTTGQPQHF
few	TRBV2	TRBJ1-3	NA	TGTGCCAGCACCCAAGACAGACTATTCGGAAACACCATATATTTT	CASTQDRLFGNTIYF
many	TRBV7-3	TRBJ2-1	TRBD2	TGTGCCAGCAGCTCATCGACTAGCGGGATTGATGAGCAGTTCTTC	CASSSSTSGIDEQFF
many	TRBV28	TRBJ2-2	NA	TGTGCCAGCAGGGGGACGGTGAACACCGGGGAGCTGTTTTTT	CASRGTVNTGELFF
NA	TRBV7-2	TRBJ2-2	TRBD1	TGTGCCAGCAGCTTTTCTAACCGGGACAGGGTCTCAGTCGGGGAGCTGTTTTTT	CASSFSNRDRVSVGELFF
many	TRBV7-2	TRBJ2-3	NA	TGTGCCAGCAGCTTCAAGACTTTCACAGATACGCAGTATTTT	CASSFKTFTDTQYF
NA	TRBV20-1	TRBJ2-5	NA	TGCAGTGCTAGGGCCACAGCACAAGAGACCCAGTACTTC	CSARATAQETQYF
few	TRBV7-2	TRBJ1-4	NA	TGTGCCAGCAGTACTTCAGGGGTTGAACTGTTTTTT	CASSTSGVELFF
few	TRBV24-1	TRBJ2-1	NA	TGTGCCACCGGGACGGCTAATAAATACAATGAGCAGTTCTTC	CATGTANKYNEQFF
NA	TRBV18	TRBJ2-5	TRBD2	TGTGCCAGCTCACCACCCGGGAGGGCCCGAGAGACCCAGTACTTC	CASSPPGRARETQYF
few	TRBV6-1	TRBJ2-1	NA	TGTGCCAGCGTCTCTGGCATCGTAGATCGAGGACAGCAGTTCTTC	CASVSGIVDRGQQFF
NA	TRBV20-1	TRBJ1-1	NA	TGCAGTGCGAATCAAGGGGGAAGCATGAACACTGAAGCTTTCTTT	CSANQGGSMNTEAFF
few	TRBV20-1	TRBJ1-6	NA	TGCAGTGCTAGCCGGGGGACACCCTATAATTCACCCCTCCACTTT	CSASRGTPYNSPLHF
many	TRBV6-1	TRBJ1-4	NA	TGTGCCAGCAGTCCGAGATCCTCGGCGGCTAATGAAAAACTGTTTTTT	CASSPRSSAANEKLFF
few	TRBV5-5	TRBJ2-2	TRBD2	TGTGCCAGCAGACAGGGACTAGCGGGAGCAAACACCGGGGAGCTGTTTTTT	CASRQGLAGANTGELFF
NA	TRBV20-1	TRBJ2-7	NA	TGCAGTGCTAGAAGGAATCCCGAGCAGTACTTC	CSARRNPEQYF
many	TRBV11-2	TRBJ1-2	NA	TGTGCCAGCAGCTCCCTACGGTGGAGGGGAGGAGGCTACACCTTC	CASSSLRWRGGGYTF
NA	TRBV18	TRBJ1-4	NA	TGTGCCAGCTCACCGTCCTGGGGGGGTGAAAAACTGTTTTTT	CASSPSWGGEKLFF
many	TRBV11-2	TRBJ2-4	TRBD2	TGTGCCAGCGGCTCACTAGCGGGGGCCCAAAACATTCAGTACTTC	CASGSLAGAQNIQYF
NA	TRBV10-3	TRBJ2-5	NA	TGTGCCATCAGTGAGTCGAACAAACCCGAGACCCAGTACTTC	CAISESNKPETQYF
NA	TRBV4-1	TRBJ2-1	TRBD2	TGCGCCAGCAGCCAAGAAGCCGCTAGCGGCACTTACAATGAGCAGTTCTTC	CASSQEAASGTYNEQFF
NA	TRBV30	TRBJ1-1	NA	TGTGCCTGGAATCTTGGGGCGAACACTGAAGCTTTCTTT	CAWNLGANTEAFF
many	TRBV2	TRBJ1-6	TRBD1	TGTGCCAGCGAAACCCCCGGGACAGTCAATTCACCCCTCCACTTT	CASETPGTVNSPLHF
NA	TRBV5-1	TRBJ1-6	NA	TGCGCCAGCAGCTTCCGGGGCGAACCTTATTCACCCCTCCACTTT	CASSFRGEPYSPLHF
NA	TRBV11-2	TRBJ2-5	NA	TGTGCCAGCTCAGAGGGTGGAACGGAGACCCAGTACTTC	CASSEGGTETQYF
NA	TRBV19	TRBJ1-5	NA	TGTGCCAGTACCACGGGACATCTGGGCAATCAGCCCCAGCATTTT	CASTTGHLGNQPQHF
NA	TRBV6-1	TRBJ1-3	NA	TGTGCCAGCAGTCGGGACGGAATCTCTGGAAACACCATATATTTT	CASSRDGISGNTIYF
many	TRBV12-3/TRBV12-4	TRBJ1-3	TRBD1	TGTGCCAGCAGGCGAACAGGGGGTGCCCTCTCTGGAAACACCATATATTTT	CASRRTGGALSGNTIYF
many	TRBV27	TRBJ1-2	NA	TGTGCCAGAACGATCCGGGAACCAATACCCAATTTTGGCTACACCTTC	CARTIREPIPNFGYTF
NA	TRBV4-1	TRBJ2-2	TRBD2	TGCGCCAGCAGCCAAGGGTTTGCGGGGGTGAACACCGGGGAGCTGTTTTTT	CASSQGFAGVNTGELFF
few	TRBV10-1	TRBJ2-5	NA	TGCGCCAGCAGTCAACAGTACCAAGAGACCCAGTACTTC	CASSQQYQETQYF
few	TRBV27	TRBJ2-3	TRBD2	TGTGCCAGCAACACCGGGACTAGCGGGAGAGATACGCAGTATTTT	CASNTGTSGRDTQYF
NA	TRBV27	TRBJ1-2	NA	TGTGCCAGCAGTTTATCTGGCAGGGGTTCAGGCTACACCTTC	CASSLSGRGSGYTF
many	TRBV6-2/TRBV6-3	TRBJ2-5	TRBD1	TGTGCCAGCAGTGGTGGGACAGGGTCCGAGACCCAGTACTTC	CASSGGTGSETQYF
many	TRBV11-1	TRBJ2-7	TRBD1	TGTGCCAGCAGCCACGGGACAGTCTACGAGCAGTACTTC	CASSHGTVYEQYF
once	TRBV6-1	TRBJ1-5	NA	TGTGCCAGCAGACAAGTGAATAGCAATCAGCCCCGGCATTTT	CASRQVNSNQPRHF
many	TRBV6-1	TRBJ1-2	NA	TGTGCCAGCAGTGAAGGGGGGAAGTACTATGGCTACACCTTC	CASSEGGKYYGYTF
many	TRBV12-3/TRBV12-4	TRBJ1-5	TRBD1	TGTGCCAGCAGTTCACAGGGGCGCGGTGATCAGCCCCAGCATTTT	CASSSQGRGDQPQHF
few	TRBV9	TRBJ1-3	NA	TGTGCCAGCAGCCCAACATTTTATGGAAACACCATATATTTT	CASSPTFYGNTIYF
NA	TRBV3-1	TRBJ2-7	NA	TGTGCCAGCAGCCGCACCTTCGGGAGTTCCTACGAGCAGTACTTC	CASSRTFGSSYEQYF
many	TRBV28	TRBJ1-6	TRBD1	TGTGCCAGCAGCCGTGGGAGCTCTCTCGGGACAGGGCTTTCCTATAATTCACCCCTCCACTTT	CASSRGSSLGTGLSYNSPLHF
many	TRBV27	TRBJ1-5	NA	TGTGCCAGCAGTTCCCAGAGAAATCAGCCCCAGCATTTT	CASSSQRNQPQHF
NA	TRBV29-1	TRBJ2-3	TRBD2	TGCAGCGTCAAAACTAGCGGGAGGACAGATACGCAGTATTTT	CSVKTSGRTDTQYF
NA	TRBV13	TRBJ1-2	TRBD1	TGCGCCAGCAGCTCGTCAGGGGGGTATGGCTACACCTTC	CASSSSGGYGYTF
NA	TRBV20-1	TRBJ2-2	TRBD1	TGCAGTGCTAGAGCGGCGACAGGGCAAACCGGGGAGCTGTTTTTT	CSARAATGQTGELFF
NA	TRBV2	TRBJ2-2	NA	TGTGCCAGCAGTGAGTCCAGTGGGCGAAACACCGGGGAGCTGTTTTTT	CASSESSGRNTGELFF